Following are 12 T cell receptor beta chains from one sample sequenced in a study of T cells after yellow fever vaccination. TCRdb passed the 5' RACE reads through MiXCR, listing each CDR3 protein once. The table includes 150,000 to 200,000 distinct CDR3 sequences, 5.5% to 7.5% detected once. The specimen was CD4+ T cells sorted from PBMCs, collected about 5 days after the first yellow fever vaccination. The source is a man between 18 and 29 years old who received the YFV17D yellow fever vaccine.

This clonotype was observed many times. This chain uses TRBV15 with TRBJ1-1; 7 bases map to TRBD1. The CDR3 loop spans 13 amino acids. Germline V gene sequence: CDR1 LNHNV, CDR2 YYDKDF (reference sequence). The ends lost 5 bases at V and 6 bases at J; junction bases unmatched: 6. The CDR3 sequence is CATSPRQGAEAFF. The CDR3 nucleotides read TGTGCCACCAGCCCTAGACAGGGCGCTGAAGCTTTCTTT.

This rearrangement joins TRBV11-2 to TRBJ2-3; no firm D call. The length of the CDR3 is 14 residues. CDR1 is SGHAT and CDR2 is FQNNGV in the germline V gene. The ends were cut back, 2 bases at V and 6 bases at J, with 12 bases in the middle. This CDR3 is CASSLRSQTDTQYF. Written as DNA, the CDR3 is TGTGCCAGCAGCTTAAGAAGTCAAACGGATACGCAGTATTTT. Variable domain in full (rest from reference TRBV11-2 and TRBJ2-3): EAGVAQSPRYKIIEKRQSVAFWCNPISGHATLYWYQQILGQGPKLLIQFQNNGVVDDSQLPKDRFSAERLKGVDSTLKIQPAKLEDSAVYLCASSLRSQTDTQYFGPGTRLTVL.

Many counts were recorded for this clonotype. The chain has TRBV29-1 and TRBJ2-5; a weak D match, TRBD2 (6 bases). This CDR3 comprises 12 residues. Per the germline V gene, CDR1 is SQVTM and CDR2 is ANQGSEA. V lost 4 bases and J 3 bases, leaving 9 bases between the germline ends. CDR3 residues: CSVVPGEETQYF. The CDR3 DNA reads as TGCAGCGTTGTCCCGGGGGAAGAGACCCAGTACTTC.

In its sample, this clonotype was seen many times. The V call is TRBV6-5, the J call TRBJ2-5; 7 positions match TRBD1. J was trimmed by 5 bases and V by 2 bases; bases with no gene match: 8. The CDR3 has 15 amino acids. Germline V CDR1 and CDR2: MNHEY, SVGAGI. CDR3 residues: CASSYHTGQAETQYF. For the CDR3, the DNA is TGTGCCAGCAGTTACCACACCGGACAGGCGGAGACCCAGTACTTC.

This clonotype was observed at least ten times. This chain links TRBV29-1 with TRBJ2-3; D not resolved. Germline CDR1 reads SQVTM; CDR2 reads ANQGSEA. The V end lost 4 bases, the J end lost 6 bases, and 8 bases lay between the germline ends. This CDR3 has 11 amino acids. The CDR3 bases are TGCAGCGTTGCATATCCTGATACGCAGTATTTT. Amino acid sequence: CSVAYPDTQYF.

The chain carries TRBV6-1 and TRBJ2-6; a weak D match, TRBD2 (7 bases). The CDR3 runs 18 residues. The germline V and J ends were trimmed by 6 bases and 4 bases, with 22 bases remaining between them. From germline, CDR1 is MNHNS and CDR2 SASEGT. The CDR3 nucleotides are TGTGCCAGCAGCCTCTGGGAGGGGGGGGACTCCGGGGCCAACGTCCTGACTTTC. Protein product: CASSLWEGGDSGANVLTF.

This clonotype has a count of ten or more. This sequence joins TRBV27 and TRBJ2-7, with unresolved D. Germline values: CDR1 MNHEY, CDR2 SMNVEV (reference sequence). V dropped 8 bases and J dropped 2 bases, with 16 bases sitting between them. CDR3 length equals 14 residues. The CDR3 DNA reads TGTGCCAGCCGAGAAGCGCAGCCACCCTACGAGCAGTACTTC. This codes for CASREAQPPYEQYF.

The V and J genes are TRBV7-2 and TRBJ2-3; no firm D call. This CDR3 region has 13 residues. CDR1 SGHTA and CDR2 FQGNSA come from the germline V gene. V dropped 1 base and J dropped 4 bases, with 6 bases sitting between them. DNA of the CDR3: TGTGCCAGCAGCTTAGAGCAGCCAGATACGCAGTATTTT. As protein: CASSLEQPDTQYF.

Only a few counts were recorded for this clonotype. The chain is built from TRBV4-2 and TRBJ1-5; D is uncertain. With 7 bases removed from V and 5 bases from J, the gap between germline ends came to 18 bases. The CDR3 contains 15 residues. CDR1 and CDR2 from the germline V gene are LGHNA and YNFKEQ. CDR3 region: CASNKDFSADQPQHF. CDR3 DNA sequence: TGTGCCAGCAACAAGGACTTCTCAGCCGATCAGCCCCAGCATTTT.

The chain employs TRBV5-1 and TRBJ2-1; the match to TRBD2 covers 9 bases. Germline V lookup: CDR1 SGHRS, CDR2 YFSETQ. Losses at the gene ends were 6 bases for V and 0 bases for J; bases not matched to a gene: 4. CDR3 length equals 15 residues. CDR3 in amino acids: CASKERGDSYNEQFF. CDR3 nucleotides: TGCGCCAGCAAAGAGCGGGGGGACTCCTACAATGAGCAGTTCTTC. Complete variable domain (other parts from reference TRBV5-1 and TRBJ2-1): KAGVTQTPRYLIKTRGQQVTLSCSPISGHRSVSWYQQTPGQGLQFLFEYFSETQRNKGNFPGRFSGRQFSNSRSEMNVSTLELGDSALYLCASKERGDSYNEQFFGPGTRLTVL.

This clonotype was recorded many times. The rearrangement links TRBV29-1 to TRBJ2-1; 9 bases align to TRBD1. The CDR3 has 13 residues. The germline CDR1 and CDR2 sequences are SQVTM and ANQGSEA. V trimming: 7 bases; J trimming: 6 bases; junction bases outside the gene matches: 7. CDR3 in amino acids: CSAGQGTLNEQFF. For the CDR3, the DNA is TGCAGCGCAGGACAGGGGACCCTCAATGAGCAGTTCTTC.

V usage is TRBV5-1 and J usage is TRBJ2-3; TRBD1 is a possible D gene (6 bases). The germline V gene has CDR1 SGHRS and CDR2 YFSETQ. V was cut by 2 bases and J by 6 bases, with 13 bases left in between. The CDR3 has 14 amino acids. CDR3: CASSLNGQGDTQYF. The CDR3 nucleotides are TGCGCCAGCAGCTTAAACGGCCAGGGGGATACGCAGTATTTT.